This TCR beta chain stems from a study of technical replicates of blood from a few donors. Repertoires were generated with immunoSEQ multiplex PCR, while TCRdb's copy carries only in-frame clones and drops some. The sample includes some 62,000 clones, more than 85% of them seen just once. This CDR3 contains 16 residues. J lost 4 bases, V lost 6 bases, and 7 bases had no gene match. Germline V gene data show CDR1 as MDHEN and CDR2 as SYDVKM. The sample was PBMCs. This clonotype was obtained from a human donor in good health. Some clones in this sample may be carry-over from other donors' samples. The genes are TRBV28 and TRBJ2-1, with 12 bases lining up with TRBD2. CDR3 residues: CASRPPGLAGYNEQFF. In DNA, the CDR3 is TGTGCCAGCAGACCACCTGGACTAGCGGGGTACAATGAGCAGTTCTTC.